Given below is one T cell receptor (beta chain) in context. The data were obtained in a study of blood T cell repertoires in COVID-19. Sequenced by immunoSEQ multiplex PCR; TCRdb stores in-frame clones only, minus some. The data show around 160,000 clones, roughly 88% seen once. The CDR3 is 17 amino acids. Germline CDR1 reads SGHRS; CDR2 reads YFSETQ. The V gene end was trimmed by 2 bases and the J gene end by 6 bases; junction bases not matched to a gene: 14. The sequenced material came from peripheral blood. V usage is TRBV5-1 and J usage is TRBJ1-2, with 9 bases that match TRBD1. This TCR was recovered from a young man with acute or convalescent COVID-19. CDR3 DNA: TGCGCCAGCAGCTTAATGACAGGGGGGTCAGCAAGGGATGGCTACACCTTC. As protein: CASSLMTGGSARDGYTF.